The TCR beta chain described here comes from a study of Ad26.COV2.S vaccination and SARS-CoV-2 variants. Study in general: Ad26.COV2.S given intramuscularly, once or twice 56 days apart. Whole-study findings and limits: In TCR breadth and depth analyses, total T cell responses may have been underestimated. Vaccinated individuals (as opposed to placebo recipients) had higher spike-specific TCR breadth.

Treatment meaning: roughly 20 received Ad26.COV2.S at low or high dose, single or two shots; several received placebo; per-sample allocation not given. Sampling was performed 63 days after the first vaccine or placebo injection. Spike of the Wuhan-strain SARS-CoV-2 was expressed by an Ad26 vector, which formed the vaccine. Per germline, CDR1 LGHDT and CDR2 YNNKEL (reference sequence). Trimming shortened V by 0 bases and J by 12 bases, and 17 bases separated the two germline ends. The CDR3 sequence is 14 residues long. The method was immunoSEQ multiplex PCR; TCRdb's version includes in-frame clones alone and lacks a portion of them. Of some 640,000 clones in the sample, 89% are singletons; the top ten hold about 1.5%. As concerns this clone: Its specificity is not known.

Specimen: peripheral blood, collected in a trial of Ad26.COV2.S vaccine versus placebo. The chain is built from TRBV3-1 (or the pseudogene TRBV3-2) and TRBJ1-1, with a weak D call TRBD1 (5 bases). The TCR sequence derives from a person aged 18-60 years who received the Ad26.COV2.S COVID-19 vaccine or a placebo. Here the CDR3 reads CASSQDPRGGLTFF. In nucleotides, the CDR3 is TGTGCCAGCAGCCAAGACCCCCGGGGGGGGTTGACTTTCTTT.